Listed here are 25 T cell receptor beta chains from one sample, sequenced in a study of blood T cells in healthy people across ages. Next came a second PCR, run for about 7 to 12 cycles, which used a sample-barcoded 5' primer along with a J-beta primer mix. Using its own MiXCR run on the 5' RACE reads, TCRdb lists one record per CDR3 protein. The sample yields some 320,000 distinct CDR3 sequences, around 27% seen once. Sequenced input: blood. The source is a woman in her 70s in good health.

Comment on this clonotype: A read error is possible here, since a much larger clone lies one base away. This chain joins TRBV29-1 and TRBJ2-4, with D maybe TRBD2 (5 bases). CDR1 and CDR2 from the germline V gene are SQVTM and ANQGSEA. Trimming took 8 bases from V and 7 from J, leaving 12 bases between them. The CDR3 consists of 11 residues. The CDR3 protein is CSSGERNIQYF. In DNA, the CDR3 is TGCAGCAGTGGGGAGCGGAACATTCAGTACTTC.

The genes are TRBV9 and TRBJ2-1; 10 bases agree with TRBD2. The J call may be faulty, since TRBJ2-5 better matches the DNA end. Germline lookup yields CDR1 SGDLS and CDR2 YYNGEE. The CDR3 loop spans 15 amino acids. DNA of the CDR3: TGTGCCAGCAGCGTAGTAGCGGGAGGCTATGAGACCCAGTACTTC. Encoded protein: CASSVVAGGYETQYF.

This chain connects TRBV29-1 to TRBJ2-5; a weak D match, TRBD1 (5 bases). TRBJ2-7 matches the DNA end more closely, so the J call is doubtful. Per the germline V gene, CDR1 is SQVTM and CDR2 is ANQGSEA. CDR3 length: 13 residues. The CDR3 DNA reads TGCAGCGTCCAACCCCCCGGACAATACGAGCAGTACTTC. Its protein product is CSVQPPGQYEQYF.

The rearrangement joins TRBV28 to TRBJ2-1; 10 nucleotides line up with TRBD2. The CDR3 length is 16 residues. Trimming at V came to 5 bases and at J to 2 bases, leaving 6 bases not matched to a gene. CDR1 and CDR2 from the germline V gene are MDHEN and SYDVKM. The CDR3 coding sequence is TGTGCCAGCAGTCCCATCACTAGCGGGACCTACAATGAGCAGTTCTTC. This gives the protein CASSPITSGTYNEQFF.

The V gene is TRBV2, the J gene TRBJ2-5, with TRBD2 matching over 9 bases. The tail of the sequence fits TRBJ2-1 better, so the J call may be wrong. This CDR3 contains 13 residues. Germline loops: CDR1 SNHLY, CDR2 FYNNEI. The CDR3: CASSFEAGGEQFF. The DNA of the CDR3 is TGTGCCAGCAGTTTCGAAGCGGGAGGTGAGCAGTTCTTC.

CDR3 loop: CASSRNPAASYNEQFF. CDR3 DNA sequence: TGTGCCAGCAGTCGGAACCCTGCGGCCTCCTACAATGAGCAGTTCTTC. The rearrangement uses TRBV6-2 or TRBV6-3 and TRBJ2-1; D gene ambiguous. This CDR3 has 16 amino acids. Trimming removed 5 bases from V and 0 bases from J, with 14 bases in between. CDR1 MNHEY and CDR2 SVGEGT come from the germline V gene.

The sample holds many counts of this clonotype. CDR3 sequence: CSATGSSYNEQFF. The CDR3 DNA sequence: TGCAGTGCAACCGGCAGCTCCTACAATGAGCAGTTCTTC. V gene TRBV29-1 combines with J gene TRBJ2-1; no clear D. The germline V gene has CDR1 SQVTM and CDR2 ANQGSEA. The CDR3 contains 13 residues.

This sequence joins TRBV20-1 and TRBJ2-3; D remains unclear. V was cut by 0 bases and J by 6 bases, with 13 bases left in between. Germline assignment: CDR1 DFQATT and CDR2 SNEGSKA (reference sequence). CDR3 size: 14 residues. The DNA for the CDR3 is TGCAGTGCTAGAGAGGTGGCTACCGGGGATACGCAGTATTTT. Amino acids: CSAREVATGDTQYF.

This clonotype was seen more than once but under ten times. V is TRBV7-9 and J is TRBJ1-4; D gene uncertain. V lost 6 bases and J lost 0, with 8 bases in between. This CDR3 has 14 residues. Germline assignment: CDR1 SEHNR and CDR2 FQNEAQ (reference sequence). The CDR3 region is CASSPGTTNEKLFF. The DNA of the CDR3 is TGTGCCAGCAGTCCGGGGACAACTAATGAAAAACTGTTTTTT.

This sequence joins TRBV24-1 and TRBJ2-3; maybe TRBD2 (6 bases). This CDR3 is 13 amino acids long. Trimming left V 5 bases short and J 7 bases short, with 12 bases between. The germline gives CDR1 KGHDR, CDR2 SFDVKD. CDR3 sequence reads: CATSGRGANTQYF. The CDR3 region has the DNA TGTGCCACCAGTGGGAGGGGCGCGAATACGCAGTATTTT.

The chain has TRBV12-3 or TRBV12-4 and TRBJ2-1; 15 positions match TRBD2. J was trimmed by 1 base and V by 7 bases; bases with no gene match: 5. This CDR3 is built from 17 residues. The CDR3 nucleotides are TGTGCCAGCATTCCGGGACTAGCGGGAGGTTCCTACAATGAGCAGTTCTTC. This encodes CASIPGLAGGSYNEQFF.

This clonotype was seen at least ten times. V and J are TRBV7-9 and TRBJ1-4; D call uncertain. Germline V gene data show CDR1 as SEHNR and CDR2 as FQNEAQ (reference sequence). This CDR3 spans 15 amino acids. The V end was cut by 4 bases, the J end by 8 bases, with 17 bases between. CDR3 sequence reads: CASSSRRKEGEKLFF. The CDR3 DNA follows: TGTGCCAGCAGCTCACGTAGAAAGGAAGGAGAAAAACTGTTTTTT.

Of note for this clonotype: A junction end diverges from the germline sequence, so it may reflect a read error. The J gene is TRBJ2-5, the V gene TRBV5-5; D might be TRBD1 (6 bases). CDR1 and CDR2 from the germline V gene are SGHKS and YYEKEE (reference sequence). This CDR3 spans 16 amino acids. CDR3 loop: CACPTGGSPYQETQCF. DNA of the CDR3: TGTGCCTGCCCGACAGGAGGATCGCCGTACCAAGAGACCCAGTGCTTC. The variable domain in full, with the rest retrieved from reference TRBV5-5 and TRBJ2-5, is DAGVTQSPTHLIKTRGQQVTLRCSPISGHKSVSWYQQVLGQGPQFIFQYYEKEERGRGNFPDRFSARQFPNYSSELNVNALLLGDSALYLCACPTGGSPYQETQCFGPGTRLLVL.

This clonotype was seen a few times. The gene calls are TRBV7-9 and TRBJ1-2; D is possibly TRBD1 (5 bases). This CDR3 contains 14 residues. V was trimmed by 4 bases and J by 7 bases, leaving 16 bases between them. Germline V gene lookup returns CDR1 SEHNR and CDR2 FQNEAQ (reference sequence). The CDR3 region is CASSSGFWPGGYTF. The CDR3 region has the DNA TGTGCCAGCAGCTCAGGGTTCTGGCCGGGTGGCTACACCTTC.

As regards this clonotype: This may stem from a read error, because a much larger clone lies one nucleotide away. This chain joins TRBV29-1 and TRBJ2-7, with 12 bases matching TRBD1. Germline values: CDR1 SQVTM, CDR2 ANQGSEA. The CDR3 is 12 residues long. The trim removed 6 bases at V and 5 bases at J, leaving 2 bases unmatched. The CDR3 loop is CSVGTGGDEQYF. DNA for the CDR3: TGCAGCGTCGGGACAGGGGGCGACGAGCAGTACTTC.

This clonotype was detected only a few times. The V gene is TRBV20-1, the J gene TRBJ2-5; maybe TRBD1 (6 bases). The J call may be mistaken, given a closer DNA end match to TRBJ2-7. Looked up from germline, CDR1 is DFQATT and CDR2 is SNEGSKA (reference sequence). The CDR3 covers 13 residues. This CDR3 reads CSAAGTHSYEQYF. The CDR3 DNA follows: TGCAGTGCAGCCGGGACACATTCCTACGAGCAGTACTTC.

The V gene is TRBV7-8, the J gene TRBJ2-2; D gene ambiguous. Germline V CDR1 and CDR2: SGHVS, FQNEAQ. The CDR3 is 13 amino acids. Deletions cut 2 bases from V and 11 bases from J, with 12 bases between. The chain's CDR3 is CASSLWAQPELFF. DNA for the CDR3: TGTGCCAGCAGCTTATGGGCCCAGCCAGAGCTGTTTTTT.

This chain connects TRBV4-2 to TRBJ1-6; D might be TRBD1 (5 bases). The CDR3 is made up of 16 amino acids. The V gene's germline CDR1 is LGHNA and CDR2 YNFKEQ. V was shortened by 1 base and J by 0 bases, with 7 bases between the two germline ends. CDR3 region: CASSQAQGSYNSPLHF. In DNA, the CDR3 is TGTGCCAGCAGCCAAGCGCAGGGCTCCTATAATTCACCCCTCCACTTT.

The J gene is TRBJ2-5, the V gene TRBV28; D gene unclear. The CDR3 contains 11 residues. CDR1 is MDHEN and CDR2 is SYDVKM in the germline V gene. Deletions cut 6 bases from V and 5 bases from J, with 7 bases between. The CDR3 spells CASREMETQYF. The CDR3 DNA follows: TGTGCCAGCAGAGAAATGGAGACCCAGTACTTC.

V is TRBV5-5 and J is TRBJ2-7; 8 nucleotides match TRBD1. The CDR3 is made up of 12 amino acids. Germline values: CDR1 SGHKS, CDR2 YYEKEE (reference sequence). Trimming at V came to 4 bases and at J to 11 bases, leaving 8 bases not matched to a gene. This CDR3 reads CASSRSPGQEYF. CDR3 in DNA: TGTGCCAGCAGCCGGTCGCCGGGACAGGAGTACTTC.

This rearrangement joins TRBV7-2 to TRBJ2-7; 7 positions match TRBD1. This CDR3 has 15 residues. The J segment lost 4 bases and the V segment lost 5 bases, leaving 11 bases of the junction unmatched. Germline lookup yields CDR1 SGHTA and CDR2 FQGNSA. The CDR3 DNA follows: TGTGCCAGCAGCCTACAGGGGTTAGGAGCTTACGAGCAGTACTTC. Its translation: CASSLQGLGAYEQYF.

This clonotype occurred a few times. The chain carries TRBV6-5 and TRBJ2-5; D gene uncertain. This CDR3 is 13 amino acids long. Germline loops: CDR1 MNHEY, CDR2 SVGAGI. The V end lost 4 bases, the J end lost 0 bases, and 6 bases lay between the germline ends. The CDR3 spells CASSLQNQETQYF. CDR3 sequence (DNA): TGTGCCAGCAGTTTACAGAACCAAGAGACCCAGTACTTC.

J is TRBJ1-4 and V is TRBV7-9; TRBD1 agrees at 11 bases. The CDR3 extends over 14 amino acids. Germline loops: CDR1 SEHNR, CDR2 FQNEAQ (reference sequence). V lost 6 bases, J lost 7 bases, and 4 bases stayed unmatched. The CDR3 reads CASSSDRGLEKLFF. The DNA of the CDR3 is TGTGCCAGCAGTTCGGACAGGGGGCTTGAAAAACTGTTTTTT.

V usage is TRBV25-1 and J usage is TRBJ2-7, with TRBD2 identical over 7 bases. J was trimmed by 5 bases and V by 10 bases; bases with no gene match: 8. Germline values: CDR1 MGHDK, CDR2 SYGVNS. This CDR3 contains 12 residues. The CDR3 spells CATRGGLNEQYF. CDR3 sequence (DNA): TGTGCCACCCGGGGAGGGCTAAACGAGCAGTACTTC.

This clonotype was found a few times. The chain employs TRBV6-6 and TRBJ2-1; D unresolved. The DNA end is a closer match to TRBJ2-7, so the J assignment may be wrong. This CDR3 comprises 14 residues. Germline V gene lookup returns CDR1 MNHNY and CDR2 SVGAGI (reference sequence). The chain's CDR3 is CASSPLRAYHEQYF. The CDR3 DNA is TGTGCCAGCAGTCCACTTAGAGCGTATCACGAGCAGTACTTC.